This TCR beta chain was observed in a study of T-cell memory formation after mild COVID-19. Study results and limitations: Memory sampled before infection contained some responding clones, suggesting cross-reactive memory joined.

This clonotype turned up a few times. Its antigen remains unknown. One entry per CDR3 protein results from TCRdb running MiXCR on the 5' RACE reads. The top ten hold less than 4% of the sample, which has a few hundred thousand distinct CDR3 sequences, over 9.5% seen once. The CDR3 contains 15 residues. Looked up from germline, CDR1 is DFQATT and CDR2 is SNEGSKA (reference sequence). V dropped 1 base and J dropped 7 bases, with 14 bases sitting between them. V usage is TRBV20-1 and J usage is TRBJ1-6; D call uncertain. The sample was PBMCs or a T cell subset sorted from them (not recorded which). The clonotype was recovered from a man aged 18 to 30 who had mild COVID-19 (a few samples of this study predate the infection). Cell type and time point are not known. CDR3 amino acids: CSARVAPGRNSPLHF. CDR3 DNA sequence: TGCAGTGCTAGAGTGGCCCCGGGGAGGAATTCACCCCTCCACTTT.